These T cell receptor beta chains were read from a single sample in a study of blood T cell repertoires in COVID-19. Data came from immunoSEQ multiplex PCR; TCRdb stores just in-frame clones and leaves some out. The table includes 340,000 or so clones, 80% to 90% detected once. Material for sequencing was peripheral blood. Receptors originate from a man in his forties or fifties with active or convalescent COVID-19. CDR3s include the opening cysteine and the closing phenylalanine or tryptophan. The order of the fields is J gene, V gene, clone size, D gene, CDR3 DNA, CDR3 protein. The D gene is left open where the match is weak. The size of a clone is reported for some rows only, either as once, few or many, or as a class for expanded clones.

TRBJ1-1 | TRBV28 | once | TRBD1 | TGTGCCAGCAGTGTAGGGACAGGCCTTGAAGCTTTCTTT | CASSVGTGLEAFF
TRBJ2-1 | TRBV19 | . | TRBD2 | TGTGCCAGTAGTCCCTTAGCGGGGGGCCGGAATGAGCAGTTCTTC | CASSPLAGGRNEQFF
TRBJ2-1 | TRBV28 | . | . | TGTGCCAGCAGTTTGCTAGTATACGGGTCTGATGAGCAGTTCTTC | CASSLLVYGSDEQFF
TRBJ2-7 | TRBV6-5 | . | . | TGTGCCAGCAGTTACACTCCTTTCATCCGCTCCTACGAGCAGTACTTC | CASSYTPFIRSYEQYF
TRBJ2-2 | TRBV7-8 | . | TRBD2 | TGTGCCAGCAGCCGAGGACTAGCGGCCGGGGAGCTGTTTTTT | CASSRGLAAGELFF
TRBJ2-2 | TRBV7-2 | . | . | TGTGCCAGCAGCTTAGTTCAGGGGTACACCGGGGAGCTGTTTTTT | CASSLVQGYTGELFF
TRBJ1-2 | TRBV27 | . | . | TGTGCCAGCAGTTTATCGAGTCTGGTAGCTAACTATGGCTACACCTTC | CASSLSSLVANYGYTF
TRBJ2-6 | TRBV10-3 | . | TRBD2 | TGTGCCACGAACGCGGGGGCTGGGGCCAACGTCCTGACTTTC | CATNAGAGANVLTF
TRBJ1-5 | TRBV15 | . | . | TGTGCCACCAGCAGAGGTGGGGCAGGGCCGGGTGGCAATCAGCCCCAGCATTTT | CATSRGGAGPGGNQPQHF
TRBJ1-3 | TRBV4-3 | once | . | TGCGCCAGCAGCCACAACAGGGTGGGGATGGGAAACACCATATATTTT | CASSHNRVGMGNTIYF
TRBJ2-7 | TRBV7-3 | . | TRBD1 | TGTGCCAGCAGCGTACAAACAGGGGTCGAGCAGTACTTC | CASSVQTGVEQYF
TRBJ1-2 | TRBV28 | once | TRBD1 | TGTGCCAGCAGCCGCGCAGGGGGCAAGAACTATGGCTACACCTTC | CASSRAGGKNYGYTF
TRBJ1-1 | TRBV14 | . | . | TGTGCCAGCAGCCAAGATTGGCGGGGGCGGACTGAAGCTTTCTTT | CASSQDWRGRTEAFF
TRBJ1-2 | TRBV7-9 | . | TRBD1 | TGTGCCAGCAGCGCGCCTGACAGGGTAGCCTATGGCTACACCTTC | CASSAPDRVAYGYTF
TRBJ2-7 | TRBV9 | . | TRBD1 | TGTGCCAGCAGCCCCGGGGGACAGGGGGCGGTGCAGTACTTC | CASSPGGQGAVQYF
TRBJ2-7 | TRBV4-2 | once | . | TGTGCCAGCAGCCAAGAGTGGGACGGGAGAGACTACGAGCAGTACTTC | CASSQEWDGRDYEQYF
TRBJ2-7 | TRBV7-9 | . | TRBD1 | TGTGCCAGCAGCTTAGGACAGGGCTTTGTCGAGCAGTACTTC | CASSLGQGFVEQYF
TRBJ1-1 | TRBV19 | . | . | TGTGCCAGTAGTATCGGGTATGACACTGAAGCTTTCTTT | CASSIGYDTEAFF
TRBJ1-5 | TRBV6-6 | . | . | TGTGCCAGCTCGATGGATTCGGGGAGCAATCAGCCCCAGCATTTT | CASSMDSGSNQPQHF
TRBJ1-1 | TRBV11-2 | few | . | TGTGCCAGCAGCTTAGGAGTGCGGAGGACTGAAGCTTTCTTT | CASSLGVRRTEAFF
TRBJ1-2 | TRBV5-1 | . | . | TGCGCCAGCAGCCCGGGACAAGTCAACTATGGCTACACCTTC | CASSPGQVNYGYTF
TRBJ2-2 | TRBV4-2 | . | . | TGTGCCAGCAGCCAAGAGCTCGTCTATCACGAGTTATTTTTT | CASSQELVYHELFF
TRBJ1-5 | TRBV28 | . | TRBD1 | TGTGCCAGCACCTCCGACAGGGCTCATCAGCCCCAGCATTTT | CASTSDRAHQPQHF
TRBJ2-1 | TRBV20-1 | . | . | TGCAGTGCCCGACTAGTAAATGAGCAGTTCTTC | CSARLVNEQFF